These 18 T cell receptor beta chains share one sample of origin, sequenced in a study of shared clonotypes between healthy human individuals. Method: immunoSEQ multiplex PCR; TCRdb's copy keeps in-frame clones and lacks some. The sample contains roughly 2,300,000 clones, about 90% of which appear only once. The specimen sequenced was naive CD4+ T cells from PBMCs. Noted subset: CD45RA+ positively selected. The receptor set was obtained from a man between 18 and 35 years old in good health. Some clones in this sample may be carry-over from other donors' samples.

The genes are TRBV18 and TRBJ1-5; a possible D gene is TRBD1 (5 bases). The V gene's germline CDR1 is KGHSH and CDR2 LQKENI. This CDR3 contains 15 residues. V lost 6 bases and J 7 bases, leaving 19 bases between the germline ends. The CDR3 sequence: CASSRGTLEGQPQHF. The CDR3 DNA reads as TGTGCCAGCTCGCGAGGGACTCTAGAGGGGCAGCCCCAGCATTTT.

A remark on this clone: Other nucleotide sequences from this sample produce the same CDR3. The V and J genes are TRBV7-2 and TRBJ1-5; D is perhaps TRBD1 (6 bases). Germline V CDR1 and CDR2: SGHTA, FQGNSA. This CDR3 is 15 amino acids long. Trimming pared 1 base from V and 1 base from J, leaving 8 bases between. The CDR3 nucleotides read TGTGCCAGCAGCTTAGAGGGGGACAGCAATCAGCCCCAGCATTTT. Its protein is CASSLEGDSNQPQHF.

V and J are TRBV6-5 and TRBJ1-1; D unclear. V lost 0 bases, J lost 1 base, and 6 bases lay in between. Germline CDR1 is MNHEY and CDR2 is SVGAGI. CDR3 length: 14 amino acids. The CDR3: CASSYSVGNTEAFF. Written as DNA, the CDR3 is TGTGCCAGCAGTTACTCGGTGGGGAACACTGAAGCTTTCTTT.

The chain couples TRBV18 to TRBJ1-1, with 9 positions matching TRBD1. With V trimmed by 2 bases and J by 5 bases, 9 bases remained unmatched. The CDR3 sequence is 16 residues long. Germline CDR1 KGHSH, CDR2 LQKENI. This chain's CDR3 is CASSPSPTGTGTEAFF. CDR3 nucleotide sequence: TGTGCCAGCTCACCATCGCCGACCGGGACAGGGACTGAAGCTTTCTTT.

The CDR3 region is CASSDPGDRQNQPQHF. The CDR3 bases are TGTGCCAGCAGTGACCCGGGAGACAGACAGAATCAGCCCCAGCATTTT. V usage is TRBV2 and J usage is TRBJ1-5, with D possibly being TRBD1 (5 bases). There are 16 residues in the CDR3. Germline V gives CDR1 SNHLY, CDR2 FYNNEI. V lost 3 bases and J 4 bases, leaving 16 bases between the germline ends.

The J gene is TRBJ1-1, the V gene TRBV29-1, with a weak D call TRBD1 (5 bases). Germline V gives CDR1 SQVTM, CDR2 ANQGSEA. Trimming shortened V by 5 bases and J by 5 bases, and 21 bases separated the two germline ends. This CDR3 has 15 amino acids. The CDR3 reads CSVRYIRGGVTEAFF. In nucleotides, the CDR3 is TGCAGCGTTCGATATATTAGGGGAGGGGTTACTGAAGCTTTCTTT.

The J gene is TRBJ1-1, the V gene TRBV29-1; D gene ambiguous. V was trimmed by 4 bases and J by 0 bases, leaving 12 bases between them. Germline V gives CDR1 SQVTM, CDR2 ANQGSEA. This CDR3 is built from 14 residues. DNA for the CDR3: TGCAGCGTTGTCCCCCTCCTAGTGAACACTGAAGCTTTCTTT. As protein: CSVVPLLVNTEAFF.

The chain combines TRBV6-6 with TRBJ2-3; TRBD1 might be the D (6 bases). The V end was cut by 5 bases, the J end by 4 bases, with 7 bases between. This CDR3 has 12 residues. From germline, CDR1 is MNHNY and CDR2 SVGAGI (reference sequence). The CDR3 is CASSGQSDTQYF. CDR3 nucleotides: TGTGCCAGCAGTGGACAGTCAGATACGCAGTATTTT.

This clone has more than one count but fewer than ten. The chain carries TRBV5-4 and TRBJ1-2; possibly TRBD1 for D (6 bases). V lost 4 bases and J lost 3, with 10 bases in between. The CDR3 loop spans 13 amino acids. CDR1 is SGHNT and CDR2 is YYREEE in the germline V gene (reference sequence). CDR3 sequence reads: CASSNTGYYGYTF. The CDR3 DNA follows: TGTGCCAGCAGCAACACAGGGTACTATGGCTACACCTTC.

This chain uses TRBV6-5 with TRBJ1-5; D remains unclear. This CDR3 is 13 amino acids long. V lost 4 bases and J 1 base, leaving 5 bases between the germline ends. Germline V lookup: CDR1 MNHEY, CDR2 SVGAGI. The CDR3 reads CASSLTSNQPQHF. Here the CDR3 DNA reads TGTGCCAGCAGTTTAACGAGCAATCAGCCCCAGCATTTT.

The chain links TRBV19 to TRBJ2-5; D is uncertain. V was pared by 4 bases and J by 5 bases, with 14 bases between. The germline V gene has CDR1 LNHDA and CDR2 SQIVND (reference sequence). The CDR3 loop spans 14 amino acids. This chain's CDR3 is CASSNRGGGETQYF. CDR3 DNA: TGTGCCAGTAGTAATCGAGGCGGTGGGGAGACCCAGTACTTC.

V usage is TRBV5-1 and J usage is TRBJ2-6, with D uncertain. CDR3 length equals 15 residues. Germline V gives CDR1 SGHRS, CDR2 YFSETQ. V shed 3 bases and J shed 2 bases, with 9 bases lying between them. The DNA of the CDR3 is TGCGCCAGCAGCTACGACTCTACTGGGGCCAACGTCCTGACTTTC. Protein product: CASSYDSTGANVLTF.

In its sample, this clone was seen a few times. The chain has TRBV30 and TRBJ1-1; a weak D match, TRBD1 (6 bases). V lost 3 bases and J 5 bases, leaving 19 bases between the germline ends. This CDR3 comprises 15 residues. The V gene's germline CDR1 is GTSNPN and CDR2 SVGIG (reference sequence). The CDR3 bases are TGTGCCTGGAGCCAAGGGAAGGGACAAGGAACTGAAGCTTTCTTT. Translating gives CAWSQGKGQGTEAFF.

This clone has only one observation. The genes are TRBV19 and TRBJ2-1; 9 bases are shared with TRBD2. CDR3 size: 15 residues. Germline trimming cut 5 bases from V and 7 bases from J; bases unmatched to any gene: 9. Looked up from germline, CDR1 is LNHDA and CDR2 is SQIVND (reference sequence). CDR3 sequence: CASSPLAGIGNEQFF. CDR3 DNA: TGTGCCAGTAGTCCCCTAGCGGGAATCGGAAATGAGCAGTTCTTC.

The chain combines TRBV19 with TRBJ2-3; TRBD1 might be the D (5 bases). The germline CDR1 and CDR2 sequences are LNHDA and SQIVND (reference sequence). V was trimmed by 4 bases and J by 0 bases, leaving 20 bases between them. This CDR3 comprises 18 residues. Here the CDR3 reads CASSTHLGEALSTDTQYF. DNA for the CDR3: TGTGCCAGTAGTACCCATCTAGGGGAAGCGTTAAGCACAGATACGCAGTATTTT.

The genes are TRBV6-5 and TRBJ2-5; the D call may be TRBD1 or TRBD2 (6 bases each). Trimming stripped 3 bases from V and 5 bases from J, with 10 bases between. Looked up from germline, CDR1 is MNHEY and CDR2 is SVGAGI. The CDR3 loop spans 13 amino acids. In DNA form, the CDR3 reads TGTGCCAGCAGTTATAGGGGGGACGAGACCCAGTACTTC. It specifies CASSYRGDETQYF.

The rearrangement uses TRBV2 and TRBJ2-1; no clear D gene. This CDR3 has 10 amino acids. Looked up from germline, CDR1 is SNHLY and CDR2 is FYNNEI. V shed 2 bases and J shed 9 bases, with 2 bases lying between them. CDR3 region: CASSEFEQFF. CDR3 sequence (DNA): TGTGCCAGCAGTGAATTTGAGCAGTTCTTC.

As concerns this clone: This CDR3 is also generated by other DNA sequences in the sample. The V and J genes are TRBV18 and TRBJ2-1; the match to TRBD1 covers 9 bases. Germline CDR1 KGHSH, CDR2 LQKENI. Losses at the gene ends were 3 bases for V and 7 bases for J; bases not matched to a gene: 4. The length of the CDR3 is 14 residues. In DNA, the CDR3 is TGTGCCAGCTCACCTCGACAGGGGGGGAATGAGCAGTTCTTC. Its translation is CASSPRQGGNEQFF.